Detailed here is one TCR beta chain. No antigen is known for it. The CDR3 sequence is 13 residues long. V lost 7 bases, J lost 7 bases, and 16 bases lay in between. Germline-derived CDR1 and CDR2 are SGHTA and FQGNSA. The record originates from a study of T cell responses to AZD1222 COVID-19 vaccine. Overall study findings and caveats: Repertoire collection took place solely once the T cell response had peaked. Spike regions recognized by vaccine-associated CD4 TCRs spanned the protein, led by 160-218 and 743-854. Among the donors, most were white British and more were female, and clonal diversity was possibly underestimated. Seropositive AZD1222 recipients at baseline numbered only five or six.

Clones were sequenced by immunoSEQ multiplex PCR, and TCRdb holds only the in-frame ones, with some missing. Of 150,000 or so clones listed, 90% to 95% are singletons. This chain joins TRBV7-2 and TRBJ2-5, with D tentatively TRBD1 (5 bases). The specimen was peripheral blood, collected 28 days after the second AZD1222 dose. The TCR sequence derives from an adult who received the AZD1222 COVID-19 vaccine. The CDR3 region is CASNQVGQGTQYF. In nucleotides, the CDR3 is TGTGCCAGCAACCAAGTGGGGCAGGGGACCCAGTACTTC.